What follows are 13 T cell receptor beta chains derived from one specimen sequenced in a study of shared clonotypes between healthy human individuals (dated by TCRdb to about 2020). For the CD8 naive samples, CD45RO-negative cells were positively selected for CCR7, yielding a CD45RA+CCR7+ population from which TemRA cells were excluded. Library creation used the immunoSEQ multiplex PCR assay. Sourced from immuneACCESS, this table was stored by TCRdb with only in-frame sequences that have V and J called. A share of the clones is absent; for the studies checked, an unresolved V gene accounts for under half, and the remainder has no known explanation. In this sample the table shows under 850,000 clones, nearly 95% of which occur a single time. The ten largest clonotypes hold less than 25% of the sample. Sequencing input: naive CD8+ T cells sorted from blood. The meaning of the sample's cell subset or site label: CD45RA+CCR7+. The receptors were sampled from a man aged 25 to 40 in good health.

The gene calls are TRBV7-9 and TRBJ2-1; D perhaps matches TRBD1 (6 bases). This CDR3 has 16 amino acids. Trimming removed 1 base from V and 5 bases from J, with 15 bases in between. Germline V CDR1 and CDR2: SEHNR, FQNEAQ (reference sequence). The CDR3 sequence is CASSLVGHPPHNEQFF. The DNA of the CDR3 is TGTGCCAGCAGCTTAGTGGGACACCCGCCCCACAATGAGCAGTTCTTC.

The genes are TRBV18 and TRBJ2-7; D perhaps matches TRBD1 (6 bases). CDR1 is KGHSH and CDR2 is LQKENI in the germline V gene. This CDR3 region has 13 residues. The V end lost 3 bases, the J end lost 7 bases, and 13 bases lay between the germline ends. CDR3 sequence reads: CASSPGAGDEQYF. The CDR3 bases are TGTGCCAGCTCACCCGGGGCAGGGGATGAGCAGTACTTC. Filled out from reference TRBV18 and TRBJ2-7, the complete variable domain reads NAGVMQNPRHLVRRRGQEARLRCSPMKGHSHVYWYRQLPEEGLKFMVYLQKENIIDESGMPKERFSAEFPKEGPSILRIQQVVRGDSAAYFCASSPGAGDEQYFGPGTRLTVT.

This chain joins TRBV4-1 and TRBJ2-1; D gene uncertain. Looked up from germline, CDR1 is MGHRA and CDR2 is YSYEKL. The V gene lost 3 bases and the J gene lost 9 bases, with 12 bases spanning the gap. The CDR3 sequence is 13 residues long. The CDR3 DNA follows: TGCGCCAGCAGCCAGACCACGACCAGTGAGCAGTTCTTC. This encodes CASSQTTTSEQFF.

This chain joins TRBV9 and TRBJ2-3; D unresolved. V gave up 0 bases and J gave up 2 bases, with 4 bases separating them. The CDR3 is 13 residues long. The germline gives CDR1 SGDLS, CDR2 YYNGEE. CDR3 DNA: TGTGCCAGCAGCGTAGGCCTCACAGATACGCAGTATTTT. Translation: CASSVGLTDTQYF.

The chain uses TRBV7-9 and TRBJ2-5, with TRBD1 as a possible D gene (5 bases). CDR3 size: 14 residues. The V and J ends lost 5 bases and 0 bases respectively, with 10 bases between them. The germline V gene encodes CDR1 SEHNR and CDR2 FQNEAQ (reference sequence). The CDR3 nucleotides read TGTGCCAGCAGCCAGGACACGAACCAAGAGACCCAGTACTTC. Protein product: CASSQDTNQETQYF. Using reference TRBV7-9 and TRBJ2-5 for the parts outside the CDR3, the full variable domain is DTGVSQNPRHKITKRGQNVTFRCDPISEHNRLYWYRQTLGQGPEFLTYFQNEAQLEKSRLLSDRFSAERPKGSFSTLEIQRTEQGDSAMYLCASSQDTNQETQYFGPGTRLLVL.

This chain connects TRBV27 to TRBJ2-1; no definite D call. Germline CDR1 reads MNHEY; CDR2 reads SMNVEV (reference sequence). Trimming shortened V by 8 bases and J by 2 bases, and 7 bases separated the two germline ends. This CDR3 has 12 amino acids. As DNA, the CDR3 is TGTGCCAGCGGGTTCCCCTACAATGAGCAGTTCTTC. Translated, it gives CASGFPYNEQFF.

This chain links TRBV4-3 with TRBJ1-1, with D maybe TRBD1 (5 bases). Trimming cost V 0 bases and J 0 bases, with 14 bases left between them. The germline V gene encodes CDR1 LGHNA and CDR2 YSLEER. CDR3 size: 17 residues. The CDR3 is CASSQDPLDNMNTEAFF. In DNA, the CDR3 is TGCGCCAGCAGCCAAGATCCCCTGGACAACATGAACACTGAAGCTTTCTTT.

The rearrangement uses TRBV13 and TRBJ2-5; a possible D gene is TRBD2 (5 bases). Germline loops: CDR1 PRHDT, CDR2 FYEKMQ (reference sequence). CDR3 length: 13 amino acids. The V and J ends lost 4 bases and 5 bases respectively, with 11 bases between them. CDR3 protein: CASSSSGPETQYF. In DNA form, the CDR3 reads TGTGCCAGCAGCTCGAGCGGCCCGGAGACCCAGTACTTC.

Turning to this clone: The sample has other DNA sequences that encode this CDR3 too. The chain couples TRBV5-6 to TRBJ2-1; 10 bases map to TRBD2. Trimming cost V 0 bases and J 2 bases; bases outside gene matches: 2. Germline V gene data show CDR1 as SGHDT and CDR2 as YYEEEE. CDR3 size: 16 residues. The CDR3 DNA sequence: TGTGCCAGCAGCTTGGGACTAGCGGGTGCCTACAATGAGCAGTTCTTC. Its translation: CASSLGLAGAYNEQFF.

The chain employs TRBV4-1 and TRBJ2-1; 7 bases line up with TRBD2. CDR3 length equals 15 residues. After removal of 0 bases from V and 4 bases from J, the junction contained 3 bases not matched to a gene. Germline V gene data show CDR1 as MGHRA and CDR2 as YSYEKL. The CDR3 bases are TGCGCCAGCAGCCAAGAGGCGGGGGATTACAATGAGCAGTTCTTC. It yields the protein CASSQEAGDYNEQFF.

V gene TRBV7-2 combines with J gene TRBJ2-1; tentatively, D is TRBD2 (6 bases). The CDR3 is 17 residues long. Germline-derived CDR1 and CDR2 are SGHTA and FQGNSA. V was shortened by 0 bases and J by 3 bases, with 15 bases between the two germline ends. CDR3: CASSLALRGRGYNEQFF. In DNA form, the CDR3 reads TGTGCCAGCAGCTTAGCGCTACGGGGGAGAGGCTACAATGAGCAGTTCTTC.

J is TRBJ2-2 and V is TRBV5-4; D is possibly TRBD1 or TRBD2 (6 bases each). CDR1 SGHNT and CDR2 YYREEE come from the germline V gene (reference sequence). This CDR3 is 16 amino acids long. V lost 1 base to trimming and J lost 1 base, with 11 bases between them. CDR3 residues: CASSLRLGGNTGELFF. The CDR3 DNA follows: TGTGCCAGCAGCTTGAGACTAGGGGGGAACACCGGGGAGCTGTTTTTT.

The chain is built from TRBV5-1 and TRBJ2-5; D is possibly TRBD1 or TRBD2 (7 bases each). The V gene lost 3 bases and the J gene lost 2 bases, with 14 bases spanning the gap. Germline-derived CDR1 and CDR2 are SGHRS and YFSETQ. This CDR3 is built from 15 residues. This chain's CDR3 is CASSSRGTNQETQYF. CDR3 nucleotide sequence: TGCGCCAGCAGCTCCAGGGGGACTAATCAAGAGACCCAGTACTTC.